This passage covers 10 T cell receptor beta chains from one sample sequenced in a study of T cell changes during pregnancy in multiple sclerosis. Profiled with immunoSEQ multiplex PCR; TCRdb holds only in-frame clones, not every one. The repertoire holds 60,000 to 75,000 clones, with around 93% as singletons. Material: CD8+ T cells from peripheral blood mononuclear cells, obtained in the second trimester of pregnancy. These receptors were taken from a female donor with multiple sclerosis, enrolled in a pregnancy study.

The rearrangement joins TRBV10-2 to TRBJ1-2; D ambiguous. Germline CDR1 and CDR2: WSHSY and SAAADI. V dropped 6 bases and J dropped 4 bases, with 24 bases sitting between them. The CDR3 has 17 amino acids. This chain's CDR3 is CASRPLGEDPTPYGYTF. In nucleotides, the CDR3 is TGCGCCAGCAGGCCCCTTGGGGAGGACCCCACTCCCTATGGCTACACCTTC.

DNA of the CDR3: TGTGCCAGTACCTGGGGACAGGGGACCGGGGAGCTGTTTTTT. Its translation: CASTWGQGTGELFF. The chain combines TRBV19 with TRBJ2-2; TRBD1 matches at 10 bases. Per the germline V gene, CDR1 is LNHDA and CDR2 is SQIVND (reference sequence). The length of the CDR3 is 14 residues. V shed 7 bases, J shed 5 bases, and the junction held 4 bases outside the gene matches.

This chain joins TRBV4-1 and TRBJ2-7; 13 nucleotides align to TRBD2. This CDR3 is built from 16 residues. Germline values: CDR1 MGHRA, CDR2 YSYEKL. V was pared by 3 bases and J by 3 bases, with 5 bases of the junction left unmatched. CDR3 protein: CASSHGLAGEGYEQYF. The CDR3 region has the DNA TGCGCCAGCAGCCACGGACTAGCGGGAGAGGGCTACGAGCAGTACTTC.

The CDR3 spells CASSPSTSGSYNEQFF. The CDR3 DNA follows: TGTGCCAGCAGCCCCTCGACTAGCGGGAGCTACAATGAGCAGTTCTTC. V gene TRBV7-6 combines with J gene TRBJ2-1; 12 bases align to TRBD2. The CDR3 has 16 amino acids. The V gene end was trimmed by 5 bases and the J gene end by 3 bases; junction bases not matched to a gene: 5. In germline, CDR1 is SGHVS, CDR2 FNYEAQ.

V gene TRBV9 combines with J gene TRBJ2-1; D gene unclear. Trimming left V 0 bases short and J 0 bases short, with 7 bases between. The CDR3 is 15 residues long. From germline, CDR1 is SGDLS and CDR2 YYNGEE. The DNA for the CDR3 is TGTGCCAGCAGCGTAGAAGCTAGCTCCTACAATGAGCAGTTCTTC. Protein sequence: CASSVEASSYNEQFF.

The DNA for the CDR3 is TGTGCCACCGGACACAACTACGAGCAGTACTTC. This gives the protein CATGHNYEQYF. The V and J genes are TRBV27 and TRBJ2-7, with D perhaps matching TRBD1 (5 bases). Germline loops: CDR1 MNHEY, CDR2 SMNVEV (reference sequence). This CDR3 has 11 residues. V dropped 10 bases and J dropped 3 bases, with 10 bases sitting between them.

This chain links TRBV7-2 with TRBJ2-1; D not certain. The V gene's germline CDR1 is SGHTA and CDR2 FQGNSA. The ends were cut back, 1 base at V and 1 base at J, with 2 bases in the middle. The CDR3 spans 13 residues. The CDR3 loop reads CASSLVSYNEQFF. CDR3 in DNA: TGTGCCAGCAGCTTAGTATCCTACAATGAGCAGTTCTTC.

The rearrangement uses TRBV5-1 and TRBJ2-3, with 9 bases that match TRBD2. The CDR3 is made up of 16 amino acids. Germline V gives CDR1 SGHRS, CDR2 YFSETQ. V lost 1 base, J lost 5 bases, and 8 bases stayed unmatched. The CDR3 here is CASSLKAGGLGDTQYF. Here the CDR3 DNA reads TGCGCCAGCAGCTTGAAGGCGGGAGGGCTGGGAGATACGCAGTATTTT.

The rearrangement uses TRBV9 and TRBJ2-2, with 7 bases that match TRBD2. V shed 6 bases, J shed 0 bases, and the junction held 8 bases outside the gene matches. Germline CDR1 and CDR2: SGDLS and YYNGEE. CDR3 length equals 16 residues. This chain's CDR3 is CASNVGGIANTGELFF. CDR3 DNA sequence: TGTGCCAGCAACGTGGGAGGGATAGCGAACACCGGGGAGCTGTTTTTT. Full variable domain (outside the CDR3, taken from reference TRBV9 and TRBJ2-2): DSGVTQTPKHLITATGQRVTLRCSPRSGDLSVYWYQQSLDQGLQFLIQYYNGEERAKGNILERFSAQQFPDLHSELNLSSLELGDSALYFCASNVGGIANTGELFFGEGSRLTVL.

This clone was picked up one time. This chain joins TRBV4-3 and TRBJ1-1; TRBD1 agrees at 9 bases. The germline V gene has CDR1 LGHNA and CDR2 YSLEER. This CDR3 spans 20 amino acids. The junction had 20 bases not matched to a gene; V was cut back by 2 bases and J by 4 bases. CDR3 sequence (DNA): TGCGCCAGCAGCCAACTCCCTCAAGGCCCTGAACAGGGGGCGGCCACTGAAGCTTTCTTT. This encodes CASSQLPQGPEQGAATEAFF.